This TCR beta chain was captured in a study of blood T cell repertoires in COVID-19. Across the whole study: Some COVID-19 samples were acute and others convalescent; all came from the United States, Italy and Spain. In each case, the material was cDNA or gDNA derived from T cells, B-cell-depleted T cells, or PBMCs.

Across about two dozen US areas, participants ranged in age from roughly 18 to 95 years. The germline gives CDR1 MDHEN, CDR2 SYDVKM. The CDR3 contains 15 residues. With 8 bases removed from V and 4 bases from J, the gap between germline ends came to 20 bases. Authors' methods: Reference gene primer amplification gave estimated nucleated cell counts. The protocol was immunoSEQ multiplex PCR, while the TCRdb copy is restricted to in-frame clones and leaves out a portion. D and trimming were read from the DNA, whereas the V and J calls and clone size are those reported in that table. The sample lists approximately 50,000 clones, around 73% seen once, with around 5.4% in the top ten.

The chain carries TRBV28 and TRBJ2-5; D possibly corresponds to TRBD1 (5 bases). This TCR was sampled from a woman aged 50 to 60 with acute COVID-19. Sequencing used PBMCs or T cells enriched from blood (not recorded which). The CDR3 DNA reads TGTGCCAGCGAGGCCTGGGGCCCCCTCCGAGAGACCCAGTACTTC. It codes for CASEAWGPLRETQYF.